The clone carrying this T cell receptor (beta chain) was detected only once. TCRdb's table, derived via immunoSEQ multiplex PCR, lists solely in-frame clones and lacks some. The repertoire holds 71,000 or so clones, with 81% as singletons. This specimen belongs to a study of OX40 agonist ivuxolimab in advanced cancers. The CDR3 runs to 14 residues. Trimming took 3 bases from V and 3 from J, leaving 12 bases between them. Germline V gene sequence: CDR1 MNHGY, CDR2 SVAAGI. J is TRBJ2-7 and V is TRBV6-9; maybe TRBD2 (6 bases). This TCR came from an adult with an advanced solid tumor such as melanoma, head and neck, liver or kidney cancer. The sequencing here drew on CD4+ or CD8+ T cells sorted from blood, taken in a trial of the OX40 agonist ivuxolimab. The CDR3 region has the DNA TGTGCCAGCAGTTACGGGCGGGGAAGCTACGAGCAGTACTTC. Residues: CASSYGRGSYEQYF.